This T cell receptor (beta chain) was recorded in a study of vaccination effects on CD4 cells after COVID-19. As concerns this clone: What it binds is unknown.

TCRdb's table, derived via immunoSEQ multiplex PCR, lists solely in-frame clones and lacks some. The profile covers 14,000 or so clones, with around three quarters appearing a single time and roughly 26% taken by the ten largest. ViraFEST expansion of antigen-specific CD4+ T cells with viral peptide pools preceded sequencing. Investigators separated out CD4+ T cells once about 10 days of culture had passed. This individual contracted SARS-CoV-2 between March and December 2020, as verified by PCR. All participants had two doses of either the BNT162b2 or mRNA-1273 vaccine. The ends lost 6 bases at V and 8 bases at J; junction bases unmatched: 6. Per the germline V gene, CDR1 is SNHLY and CDR2 is FYNNEI. CDR3 length: 14 residues.

The input for sequencing was CD4+ T cells from PBMCs cultured with HCoV-NL63 spike peptides, taken after COVID-19 vaccination. The source of this sequence is a human donor who had a prior SARS-CoV-2 infection. J is TRBJ1-4 and V is TRBV2, with TRBD1 matching 10 bases. CDR3 coding DNA: TGTGCCAGCAGCGTAGACAGGGGGCGGGAAAAACTGTTTTTT. It is translated as CASSVDRGREKLFF. The full variable domain, in which reference TRBV2 and TRBJ1-4 provide the parts outside the CDR3, is EPEVTQTPSHQVTQMGQEVILRCVPISNHLYFYWYRQILGQKVEFLVSFYNNEISEKSEIFDDQFSVERPDGSNFTLKIRSTKLEDSAMYFCASSVDRGREKLFFGSGTQLSVL.